The 5 T cell receptor beta chains below all came from one sample that was sequenced in a study of blood T cell repertoires in COVID-19 (TCRdb year 2020). Library creation used the immunoSEQ multiplex PCR assay. Sourced from immuneACCESS, this table was stored by TCRdb with only in-frame sequences that have V and J called. A share of the clones is absent; for the studies checked, an unresolved V gene accounts for under half, and the remainder has no known explanation. The sample includes 200,000 to 250,000 clones, with roughly nine tenths observed a single time. In total, the top ten clones hold 2.2% of the sample. Sequenced input: peripheral blood. These receptors were obtained from a woman in her fifties or sixties with acute or convalescent COVID-19.

This clone was counted once. The gene calls are TRBV19 and TRBJ2-2; tentative D call: TRBD1 (6 bases). V lost 10 bases, J lost 2 bases, and 14 bases lay in between. The CDR3 spans 14 residues. Germline CDR1 reads LNHDA; CDR2 reads SQIVND (reference sequence). CDR3 sequence: CAMGQGFNTGELFF. The CDR3 coding sequence is TGTGCCATGGGGCAGGGGTTCAACACCGGGGAGCTGTTTTTT.

The sample holds a few counts of this clone. The chain carries TRBV6-5 and TRBJ2-1; 13 bases agree with TRBD2. This CDR3 comprises 15 residues. From germline, CDR1 is MNHEY and CDR2 SVGAGI. V was pared by 7 bases and J by 4 bases, with 4 bases of the junction left unmatched. The CDR3 nucleotides are TGTGCCAGCATTGCGGGACTAGCGGGATACAATGAGCAGTTCTTC. Residues: CASIAGLAGYNEQFF.

J is TRBJ1-2 and V is TRBV5-6; tentative D call: TRBD1 (5 bases). V lost 4 bases, J lost 8 bases, and 12 bases lay in between. The CDR3 has 12 residues. CDR1 is SGHDT, CDR2 YYEEEE, per germline. CDR3 loop: CASSRTTTGYTF. The CDR3 nucleotides are TGTGCCAGCAGCCGGACAACTACGGGCTACACCTTC.

The chain has TRBV30 and TRBJ2-1; TRBD2 agrees at 9 bases. Germline CDR1 is GTSNPN and CDR2 is SVGIG (reference sequence). V gave up 2 bases and J gave up 7 bases; unmatched junction bases: 9. CDR3 size: 15 residues. CDR3 bases: TGTGCCTGGAGTTCGGGCGGGAGGGGCTGGAATGAGCAGTTCTTC. It is translated as CAWSSGGRGWNEQFF.

This rearrangement joins TRBV6-5 to TRBJ2-3; possible D gene TRBD2, 5 bases. Germline CDR1 is MNHEY and CDR2 is SVGAGI. This CDR3 spans 14 amino acids. Trimming removed 6 bases at V and 0 bases at J, with 10 bases between. CDR3 sequence: CASRPGLSTDTQYF. CDR3 in DNA: TGTGCCAGCAGGCCGGGGTTAAGCACAGATACGCAGTATTTT.